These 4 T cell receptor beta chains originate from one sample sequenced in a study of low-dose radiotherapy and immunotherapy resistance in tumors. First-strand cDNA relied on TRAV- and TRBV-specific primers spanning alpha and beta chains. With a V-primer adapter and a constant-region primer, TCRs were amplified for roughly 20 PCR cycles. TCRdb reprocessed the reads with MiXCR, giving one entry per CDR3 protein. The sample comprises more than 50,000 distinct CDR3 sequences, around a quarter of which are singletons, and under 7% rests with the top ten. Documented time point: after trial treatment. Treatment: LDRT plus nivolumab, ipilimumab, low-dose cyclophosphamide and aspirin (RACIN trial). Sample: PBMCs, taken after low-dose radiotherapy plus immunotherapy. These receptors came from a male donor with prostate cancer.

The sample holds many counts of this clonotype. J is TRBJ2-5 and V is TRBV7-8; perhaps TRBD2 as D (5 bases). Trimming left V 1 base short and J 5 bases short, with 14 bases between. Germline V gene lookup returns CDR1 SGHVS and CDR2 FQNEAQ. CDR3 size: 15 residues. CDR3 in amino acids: CASSLVALAVETQYF. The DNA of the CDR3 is TGTGCCAGCAGCTTAGTGGCTCTAGCCGTGGAGACCCAGTACTTC.

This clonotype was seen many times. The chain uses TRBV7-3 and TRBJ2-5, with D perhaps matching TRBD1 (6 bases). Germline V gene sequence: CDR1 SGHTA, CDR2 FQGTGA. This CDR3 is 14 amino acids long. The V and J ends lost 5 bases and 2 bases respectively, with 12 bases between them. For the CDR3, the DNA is TGTGCCAGCAGCCTCTCAGGGACACAAGAGACCCAGTACTTC. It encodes CASSLSGTQETQYF.

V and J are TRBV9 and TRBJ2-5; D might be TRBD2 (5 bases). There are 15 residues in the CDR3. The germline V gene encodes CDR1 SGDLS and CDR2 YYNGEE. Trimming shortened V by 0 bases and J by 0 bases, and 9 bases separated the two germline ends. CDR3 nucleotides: TGTGCCAGCAGCGTAGTAGCGACCAACCAAGAGACCCAGTACTTC. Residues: CASSVVATNQETQYF.

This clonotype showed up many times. The CDR3 sequence is CATSSGLSRGYTF. In nucleotides, the CDR3 is TGTGCCACGAGCTCAGGGTTATCGCGAGGCTACACCTTC. V and J are TRBV15 and TRBJ1-2; D perhaps matches TRBD1 (5 bases). The V gene lost 9 bases and the J gene lost 8 bases, with 19 bases spanning the gap. Germline V CDR1 and CDR2: LNHNV, YYDKDF (reference sequence). The CDR3 consists of 13 residues. Filled out from reference TRBV15 and TRBJ1-2, the complete variable domain reads DAMVIQNPRYQVTQFGKPVTLSCSQTLNHNVMYWYQQKSSQAPKLLFHYYDKDFNNEADTPDNFQSRRPNTSFCFLDIRSPGLGDTAMYLCATSSGLSRGYTFGSGTRLTVV.